A single TCR beta chain is shown here with its context. This clone was counted a few times. Its antigen has not been determined. Base qualities are not recorded, but no much larger clone differs from it by a single base. This sample was included in a study of a mutant IDH1 vaccine in newly diagnosed glioma (dated by TCRdb to 2020 to 2022). For the study in its entirety: Vaccination began 4-6 weeks after radiotherapy alone, or alongside temozolomide cycles in the chemotherapy-containing groups. Of the roughly 30 treated patients, around 60% were male and approximately 38% were female, and a mean age of roughly 40 years was recorded. Before enrollment, most patients had been given radiochemotherapy with temozolomide as standard therapy, while the rest had received either radiotherapy alone or temozolomide alone. Visit V12 was the week-35 safety follow-up and visit V13 was the week-47 end of study. Peripheral blood was drawn at six visits: V03 (baseline), V05, V07, V10, V12 and V13. Longitudinal TCRB deep sequencing was performed for fewer than 30 treated patients wherever samples were available for exploratory analyses. What the study reported, not specific to this receptor: Selection of PBMC samples for TCRB deep sequencing was based on availability. According to the authors, sample limitations meant that analyses of patient blood samples could not be reproduced. Immune responses induced by the vaccine were seen in around 93% of patients across multiple MHC alleles. Changes in the top peripheral T cell clonotypes picked up by TCRB sequencing did not appear to be linked to pseudoprogression.

Interpreted using the paper, the time point label stands for: week 47, end of study. Each vaccine dose, consisting of 300 ug of a 20-mer mutant IDH1 peptide in Montanide, was administered subcutaneously with topical imiquimod. Eight vaccinations were administered to patients in weeks 1, 3, 5, 7, 11, 15, 19 and 23, corresponding to visits V03 through V10. Newly diagnosed WHO grade 3 or 4 IDH1-mutant astrocytomas showing loss of nuclear ATRX were present in the donors. The samples were drawn from NOA16, a multicentre, single-arm, open-label phase I trial in Germany that tested a mutant IDH1 peptide vaccine in humans for the first time. Genomic DNA for TCRB sequencing was extracted from EDTA blood using the DNeasy Blood and Tissue Kit. The CDR3, from cysteine to phenylalanine, totals 10 residues. Only CDR3 DNA remains: 30 bases, in frame from the first base. V drops 7 bases and J drops 7 bases, leaving 7 bases in between. CDR1 GTSNPN and CDR2 SVGIG were looked up in the germline V gene (reference sequence).

Preparation of the library involved the immunoSEQ multiplex PCR assay. Rearranged TCR beta chain sequences were amplified using the hsTCRB Kit according to the manufacturer's protocol. Sequencing of TCRB libraries was carried out on an Illumina MiSeq. Processing in the source paper ran as follows. The proprietary platform of the kit vendor was used for demultiplexing, trimming and gene mapping. The table comes from immuneACCESS by way of TCRdb, which keeps in-frame sequences with V and J called. Part of the clones is missing from these tables; in studies checked, under half for an unresolved V gene and the rest for unknown reasons. D and trimming come from the DNA, and the V and J calls and clone size come from that table. The table for this sample lists nearly 25,000 clones; over 80% of them were counted only once. The leading ten clones occupy about 3.8% of the sample.

The V gene is TRBV30 and the J gene is TRBJ1-4, with no D gene named confidently. The TCR sequence derives from a man between 40 and 49 years old with glioma. Some clones in this sample may be carry-over from other donors' samples. The sample consisted of PBMCs, taken from a glioma patient whose treatment included an IDH1 peptide vaccine. The DNA reads as follows: TGTGCCTTCTCTTCTGAAAAACTGTTTTTT. The encoded protein is CAFSSEKLFF.